The 10 T cell receptor beta chains reported below all come from one sample, sequenced in a study of blood T cell repertoires in COVID-19. The protocol was immunoSEQ multiplex PCR, while the TCRdb copy is restricted to in-frame clones and leaves out a portion. This table holds 200,000 to 300,000 clones, around 87% found once. Sequencing was carried out using peripheral blood. The receptors derive from an older woman with COVID-19, enrolled during active disease.

J is TRBJ2-5 and V is TRBV11-3; TRBD1 is a possible D gene (6 bases). Germline V CDR1 and CDR2: SGHNT, YENEEA. The CDR3 is 15 residues long. Trimming took 1 base from V and 0 from J, leaving 9 bases between them. The CDR3 DNA reads TGTGCCAGCAGCTTAGGTGGACAGAACCAAGAGACCCAGTACTTC. It encodes CASSLGGQNQETQYF. Variable domain in full (rest from reference TRBV11-3 and TRBJ2-5): EAGVVQSPRYKIIEKKQPVAFWCNPISGHNTLYWYLQNLGQGPELLIRYENEEAVDDSQLPKDRFSAERLKGVDSTLKIQPAELGDSAVYLCASSLGGQNQETQYFGPGTRLLVL.

The V call is TRBV4-2, the J call TRBJ1-6; D remains unclear. Between the trimmed V and J ends, which lost 1 base and 7 bases, there was a span of 5 bases. The germline V gene has CDR1 LGHNA and CDR2 YNFKEQ. This CDR3 has 13 residues. The CDR3 region is CASSQALNSPLHF. The CDR3 region has the DNA TGTGCCAGCAGCCAAGCCCTAAATTCACCCCTCCACTTT.

The chain has TRBV19 and TRBJ2-7; 8 bases fit TRBD1. CDR1 and CDR2 (germline): LNHDA, SQIVND (reference sequence). J was trimmed by 5 bases and V by 8 bases; bases with no gene match: 8. This CDR3 is built from 13 residues. This CDR3 reads CASLGQGTHEQYF. The CDR3 DNA follows: TGTGCCAGTCTTGGACAGGGAACCCACGAGCAGTACTTC.

This clone was observed a single time. The chain uses TRBV5-1 and TRBJ2-7; D unclear. The V end lost 4 bases, the J end lost 1 base, and 15 bases lay between the germline ends. Germline CDR1 reads SGHRS; CDR2 reads YFSETQ. The length of the CDR3 is 15 residues. The CDR3 DNA sequence: TGCGCCAGCAGCCGGCGAGCAGGCCGATCCTACGAGCAGTACTTC. Encoded protein: CASSRRAGRSYEQYF.

The V call is TRBV5-5, the J call TRBJ2-4; no firm D call. Trimming pared 4 bases from V and 0 bases from J, leaving 14 bases between. The germline V gene has CDR1 SGHKS and CDR2 YYEKEE (reference sequence). CDR3 length equals 16 residues. The chain's CDR3 is CASSLNPLLAKNIQYF. CDR3 DNA: TGTGCCAGCAGCCTAAATCCCTTATTAGCCAAAAACATTCAGTACTTC.

The chain joins TRBV6-5 to TRBJ1-2, with a tentative D call TRBD1 (6 bases). The V gene lost 6 bases and the J gene lost 5 bases, with 13 bases spanning the gap. Germline values: CDR1 MNHEY, CDR2 SVGAGI. CDR3 size: 13 residues. The DNA for the CDR3 is TGTGCCAGCAGATCAGGGGTAGGGTATGGCTACACCTTC. Translation: CASRSGVGYGYTF.

Many counts were recorded for this clone. The rearrangement links TRBV18 to TRBJ1-5; 7 bases map to TRBD1. Germline V gene sequence: CDR1 KGHSH, CDR2 LQKENI. Trimming removed 3 bases from V and 3 bases from J; junction bases left unmatched: 5. The length of the CDR3 is 15 residues. As DNA, the CDR3 is TGTGCCAGCTCACCCAGACAGGGCATCAATCAGCCCCAGCATTTT. Amino acids: CASSPRQGINQPQHF.

This chain connects TRBV28 to TRBJ2-7, with 8 bases identical to TRBD2. The germline V gene has CDR1 MDHEN and CDR2 SYDVKM. J lost 0 bases, V lost 6 bases, and 4 bases had no gene match. The length of the CDR3 is 14 residues. As DNA, the CDR3 is TGTGCCAGCAGCCCGGGAGGGCACTCCTACGAGCAGTACTTC. It encodes CASSPGGHSYEQYF.

The chain joins TRBV19 to TRBJ2-7, with a tentative D call TRBD1 (8 bases). CDR3 size: 13 residues. Germline V gene lookup returns CDR1 LNHDA and CDR2 SQIVND (reference sequence). V lost 10 bases and J lost 0, with 13 bases in between. The CDR3: CAKTGGDSYEQYF. CDR3 DNA sequence: TGTGCCAAAACAGGGGGGGACTCCTACGAGCAGTACTTC.

V is TRBV7-8 and J is TRBJ2-5; 7 positions agree with TRBD2. CDR1 is SGHVS, CDR2 FQNEAQ, per germline. The CDR3 covers 15 residues. The V and J ends lost 1 base and 4 bases, in that order; junction bases with no gene match: 6. CDR3 loop: CASSLGAGSGETQYF. CDR3 DNA: TGTGCCAGCAGCTTAGGAGCGGGATCGGGAGAGACCCAGTACTTC. Filled out from reference TRBV7-8 and TRBJ2-5, the complete variable domain reads GAGVSQSPRYKVAKRGQDVALRCDPISGHVSLFWYQQALGQGPEFLTYFQNEAQLDKSGLPSDRFFAERPEGSVSTLKIQRTQQEDSAVYLCASSLGAGSGETQYFGPGTRLLVL.